This T cell receptor (beta chain) stems from a study of radiotherapy plus CTLA-4 blockade in lung cancer (dated by TCRdb to 2016 to 2019). Describing the broader study: Objective responses occurred in about 19% of enrolled patients, and 31% achieved disease control. Beyond this particular receptor, the publication reports: TCR clones derived from tumors expanded in peripheral blood after treatment with radiotherapy and ipilimumab. Increased serum interferon-beta after radiation, together with early dynamic changes in blood T cell clones, were reported to be the strongest predictors of response.

This clone was counted a few times. Its recognized antigen is unknown. Within one base of it there is no much larger clone, and no base qualities were kept. V ends up 4 bases short and J 0 bases short, with an unmatched junction base count of 6. The CDR3 has 16 amino acids, counting the end cysteine and phenylalanine. Only CDR3 DNA is held: 48 bases, read in frame from base 1. The germline V gene gives CDR1 as LGHNA and CDR2 as YNFKEQ. The study tested focal radiation therapy combined with CTLA-4 blockade (ipilimumab) in patients with chemo-refractory metastatic non-small-cell lung cancer. The library was obtained by the immunoSEQ multiplex PCR assay. TCRdb took over this immuneACCESS table, retaining in-frame rearrangements with V and J assigned. Such tables are incomplete; in checked studies, under half of the missing clones stem from an unresolved V gene, and the remainder is unexplained. The sample data list around 53,000 clones, and around 88% of these were observed just once. The top ten hold 15% to 20% of the sample.

Sequenced here: peripheral blood, sampled from a patient treated with radiotherapy plus ipilimumab. The clonotype originates from a human donor with non-small cell lung cancer that progressed on radiotherapy plus ipilimumab. Some clones in this sample may be carry-over from other donors' samples. The chain is made from TRBV4-2 and TRBJ2-7; 10 of the junction bases match TRBD2. The DNA reads TGTGCCAGCAGCCCTGGGACTAGCGCTAGCTCCTACGAGCAGTACTTC. Protein translation: CASSPGTSASSYEQYF.